This TCR beta chain was sequenced during a study of control samples from healthy donors and cancer patients. CDR1 is SGHNT, CDR2 YYREEE, per germline (reference sequence). The CDR3 consists of 18 residues. V gave up 1 base and J gave up 1 base; unmatched junction bases: 11. Only in-frame clones appear in the TCRdb table, and some are missing; sequencing was by immunoSEQ multiplex PCR. In the table there are over 150,000 clones, roughly 92% of which are singletons. Sequences were obtained from blood. The sequence was obtained from a woman aged 18-29 years in good health. The chain joins TRBV5-4 to TRBJ1-2; 9 nucleotides match TRBD1. CDR3 region: CASSLKLAGQGINYGYTF. The CDR3 DNA sequence: TGTGCCAGCAGCTTGAAACTGGCGGGACAGGGAATTAACTATGGCTACACCTTC.